A selection of T cell receptor beta chains follows, all from one sample in a study of cytomegalovirus exposure and HLA in healthy donors. Measured with immunoSEQ multiplex PCR; TCRdb has only the in-frame clones, and not every one. Of tens of thousands of clones detected, roughly 78% appear once; the ten largest clones hold approximately 4.7%. The sequencing input was PBMCs. The receptor source for this set is a male donor in good health and CMV-seropositive. The CDR3 runs from the conserved cysteine through the conserved F or W. The D gene is left open where the match is weak. Size values are once, few and many counts, or a class for expanded clones, and some rows have none.

J gene: TRBJ2-1; D gene: TRBD2; V gene: TRBV10-3; clone size: few; CDR3 protein: CAIRGTSDEQFF; CDR3 DNA: TGTGCCATCCGGGGGACTAGCGATGAGCAGTTCTTC
J gene: TRBJ1-5; D gene: -; V gene: TRBV5-5; clone size: -; CDR3 protein: CASSSTGFLQPQHF; CDR3 DNA: TGTGCCAGCAGCTCAACAGGGTTTCTTCAGCCCCAGCATTTT
J gene: TRBJ2-3; D gene: -; V gene: TRBV21-1; clone size: -; CDR3 protein: CASSKRSGTVGQAQYF; CDR3 DNA: TGTGCCAGCAGCAAGCGGAGCGGGACCGTGGGGCAGGCGCAGTATTTT
J gene: TRBJ1-2; D gene: -; V gene: TRBV6-5; clone size: -; CDR3 protein: CASSYSTGLANYGYTF; CDR3 DNA: TGTGCCAGCAGTTATTCTACAGGGTTAGCTAACTATGGCTACACCTTC
J gene: TRBJ2-3; D gene: TRBD1; V gene: TRBV6-4; clone size: once; CDR3 protein: CASSDSGQGTDTQYF; CDR3 DNA: TGTGCCAGCAGTGACTCGGGACAGGGCACAGATACGCAGTATTTT
J gene: TRBJ2-5; D gene: -; V gene: TRBV28; clone size: -; CDR3 protein: CASSPQGTQYF; CDR3 DNA: TGTGCCAGCAGCCCCCAGGGGACCCAGTACTTC
J gene: TRBJ2-1; D gene: TRBD2; V gene: TRBV29-1; clone size: -; CDR3 protein: CSVDGTSGTLYNEQFF; CDR3 DNA: TGCAGCGTTGACGGGACTAGCGGGACCCTCTACAATGAGCAGTTCTTC
J gene: TRBJ2-3; D gene: TRBD1; V gene: TRBV27; clone size: -; CDR3 protein: CASICGQDSTDTQYF; CDR3 DNA: TGTGCCAGCATTTGCGGACAGGATAGCACAGATACGCAGTATTTT
J gene: TRBJ1-2; D gene: -; V gene: TRBV20-1; clone size: -; CDR3 protein: CSARSGDGYTF; CDR3 DNA: TGCAGTGCTAGAAGCGGGGATGGCTACACCTTC
J gene: TRBJ1-6; D gene: -; V gene: TRBV27; clone size: -; CDR3 protein: CASGIIGLGNNSPLHF; CDR3 DNA: TGTGCCAGCGGTATCATCGGACTGGGGAATAATTCACCCCTCCACTTT
J gene: TRBJ2-7; D gene: TRBD1; V gene: TRBV7-2; clone size: -; CDR3 protein: CASSALGDRIYEQYF; CDR3 DNA: TGTGCCAGCAGCGCCCTGGGGGACAGAATCTACGAGCAGTACTTC
J gene: TRBJ1-1; D gene: TRBD1; V gene: TRBV5-1; clone size: -; CDR3 protein: CASSLNVRDRGRTEAFF; CDR3 DNA: TGCGCCAGCAGCCTTAATGTCCGGGACAGGGGCCGGACTGAAGCTTTCTTT
J gene: TRBJ2-6; D gene: -; V gene: TRBV27; clone size: -; CDR3 protein: CASSSRGLLYSGANVLTF; CDR3 DNA: TGTGCCAGCAGTTCAAGGGGTCTACTCTACTCTGGGGCCAACGTCCTGACTTTC
J gene: TRBJ2-6; D gene: -; V gene: TRBV6-5; clone size: -; CDR3 protein: CASSRYPLGANVLTF; CDR3 DNA: TGTGCCAGCAGCCGCTACCCTCTGGGGGCCAACGTCCTGACTTTC
J gene: TRBJ2-5; D gene: TRBD2; V gene: TRBV27; clone size: -; CDR3 protein: CASSPYRGGQETQYF; CDR3 DNA: TGTGCCAGCAGTCCTTACCGGGGGGGCCAAGAGACCCAGTACTTC
J gene: TRBJ1-2; D gene: TRBD1; V gene: TRBV7-2; clone size: -; CDR3 protein: CASSLVRDSPITNYGYTF; CDR3 DNA: TGTGCCAGCAGCTTAGTACGGGACAGCCCTATCACTAACTATGGCTACACCTTC
J gene: TRBJ1-2; D gene: -; V gene: TRBV21-1; clone size: -; CDR3 protein: CASSRRQGSRVRGYGYTF; CDR3 DNA: TGTGCCAGCAGCAGAAGACAGGGTTCTCGTGTAAGGGGCTATGGCTACACCTTC
J gene: TRBJ1-1; D gene: -; V gene: TRBV18; clone size: -; CDR3 protein: CASSQVREAEAFF; CDR3 DNA: TGTGCCAGCTCACAAGTCAGGGAGGCTGAAGCTTTCTTT
J gene: TRBJ1-3; D gene: -; V gene: TRBV5-1; clone size: -; CDR3 protein: CASSLTVSGNTIYF; CDR3 DNA: TGCGCCAGCAGCTTGACGGTCTCTGGAAACACCATATATTTT
J gene: TRBJ1-5; D gene: TRBD1; V gene: TRBV19; clone size: -; CDR3 protein: CASSGTVNQPQHF; CDR3 DNA: TGTGCCAGTAGCGGGACAGTGAATCAGCCCCAGCATTTT
J gene: TRBJ2-3; D gene: TRBD1; V gene: TRBV5-4; clone size: -; CDR3 protein: CASSRWGQYPRDDATQYF; CDR3 DNA: TGTGCCAGCAGCCGTTGGGGACAGTATCCCAGGGACGATGCTACGCAGTATTTT
J gene: TRBJ1-5; D gene: -; V gene: TRBV6-1; clone size: -; CDR3 protein: CASSEWAGGNQPQHF; CDR3 DNA: TGTGCCAGCAGTGAATGGGCAGGGGGCAATCAGCCCCAGCATTTT
J gene: TRBJ2-1; D gene: -; V gene: TRBV2; clone size: few; CDR3 protein: CASSEISSYNEQFF; CDR3 DNA: TGTGCCAGCAGTGAGATTAGCTCCTACAATGAGCAGTTCTTC
J gene: TRBJ1-2; D gene: -; V gene: TRBV7-9; clone size: once; CDR3 protein: CASSSIRVANYGYTF; CDR3 DNA: TGTGCCAGCAGCTCCATCAGGGTAGCTAACTATGGCTACACCTTC
J gene: TRBJ1-6; D gene: -; V gene: TRBV28; clone size: -; CDR3 protein: CASSLPGQRLRNSPLHF; CDR3 DNA: TGTGCCAGCAGTTTACCCGGACAGCGATTAAGGAATTCACCCCTCCACTTT
J gene: TRBJ2-3; D gene: -; V gene: TRBV18; clone size: -; CDR3 protein: CASSPRNTGNTDTQYF; CDR3 DNA: TGTGCCAGCTCACCACGTAATACCGGGAACACAGATACGCAGTATTTT
J gene: TRBJ1-4; D gene: TRBD1; V gene: TRBV7-9; clone size: -; CDR3 protein: CASSLSRTGGNEKLFF; CDR3 DNA: TGTGCCAGCAGCTTATCGAGGACAGGGGGAAATGAAAAACTGTTTTTT
J gene: TRBJ1-2; D gene: TRBD1; V gene: TRBV29-1; clone size: -; CDR3 protein: CSVEPDRGGYGYTF; CDR3 DNA: TGCAGCGTTGAGCCAGACAGGGGAGGCTATGGCTACACCTTC
J gene: TRBJ2-2; D gene: TRBD2; V gene: TRBV18; clone size: -; CDR3 protein: CASSPRREGNTGELFF; CDR3 DNA: TGTGCCAGCTCACCAAGGAGGGAGGGGAACACCGGGGAGCTGTTTTTT
J gene: TRBJ1-1; D gene: -; V gene: TRBV18; clone size: -; CDR3 protein: CASSQLSEAFF; CDR3 DNA: TGTGCCAGCTCACAACTCTCTGAAGCTTTCTTT
J gene: TRBJ2-7; D gene: -; V gene: TRBV30; clone size: -; CDR3 protein: CAWSVFTASYEQYF; CDR3 DNA: TGTGCCTGGAGTGTATTCACAGCATCCTACGAGCAGTACTTC
J gene: TRBJ1-5; D gene: -; V gene: TRBV19; clone size: -; CDR3 protein: CASSMAHYSNQPQHF; CDR3 DNA: TGTGCCAGTAGTATGGCCCACTATAGCAATCAGCCCCAGCATTTT
J gene: TRBJ2-1; D gene: -; V gene: TRBV11-2; clone size: -; CDR3 protein: CASSFEGEQFF; CDR3 DNA: TGTGCCAGCAGCTTTGAGGGTGAGCAGTTCTTC
J gene: TRBJ1-6; D gene: TRBD1; V gene: TRBV14; clone size: -; CDR3 protein: CASSLRGTGDSPLHF; CDR3 DNA: TGTGCCAGCAGCCTGCGGGGGACAGGGGATTCACCCCTCCACTTT
J gene: TRBJ1-1; D gene: TRBD1; V gene: TRBV7-2; clone size: few; CDR3 protein: CASSFGTAVNTEAFF; CDR3 DNA: TGTGCCAGCAGCTTTGGGACAGCCGTTAACACTGAAGCTTTCTTT
J gene: TRBJ2-7; D gene: -; V gene: TRBV14; clone size: -; CDR3 protein: CASSQVGQPNSYEQYF; CDR3 DNA: TGTGCCAGCAGCCAAGTTGGGCAGCCCAACTCCTACGAGCAGTACTTC
J gene: TRBJ2-5; D gene: -; V gene: TRBV6-1; clone size: -; CDR3 protein: CASSQYQETQYF; CDR3 DNA: TGTGCCAGCAGTCAGTACCAAGAGACCCAGTACTTC
J gene: TRBJ2-3; D gene: -; V gene: TRBV19; clone size: -; CDR3 protein: CASSPTADTQYF; CDR3 DNA: TGTGCCAGTAGCCCCACGGCAGATACGCAGTATTTT
J gene: TRBJ1-1; D gene: -; V gene: TRBV20-1; clone size: -; CDR3 protein: CSANPGLRTFF; CDR3 DNA: TGCAGTGCAAATCCGGGACTGCGCACTTTCTTT
J gene: TRBJ1-3; D gene: -; V gene: TRBV7-2; clone size: -; CDR3 protein: CASSRGASGNTIYF; CDR3 DNA: TGTGCCAGCAGCCGGGGGGCTTCTGGAAACACCATATATTTT
J gene: TRBJ1-4; D gene: TRBD1; V gene: TRBV27; clone size: -; CDR3 protein: CASSDRGVEKLFF; CDR3 DNA: TGTGCCAGCTCAGACAGGGGGGTTGAAAAACTGTTTTTT
J gene: TRBJ2-5; D gene: -; V gene: TRBV29-1; clone size: -; CDR3 protein: CSALTGPYEQYF; CDR3 DNA: TGCAGCGCCCTGACAGGACCCTATGAGCAGTACTTC
J gene: TRBJ1-4; D gene: TRBD1; V gene: TRBV10-3; clone size: few; CDR3 protein: CAISGTGDRKLFF; CDR3 DNA: TGTGCCATCAGTGGGACAGGTGACCGAAAACTGTTTTTT
J gene: TRBJ2-5; D gene: TRBD2; V gene: TRBV28; clone size: -; CDR3 protein: CASSFSLAGQETQYF; CDR3 DNA: TGTGCCAGCAGTTTCTCACTAGCGGGACAAGAGACCCAGTACTTC
J gene: TRBJ1-4; D gene: -; V gene: TRBV27; clone size: -; CDR3 protein: CASSFRNEKLFF; CDR3 DNA: TGTGCCAGCAGTTTCCGTAATGAAAAACTGTTTTTT
J gene: TRBJ2-3; D gene: TRBD2; V gene: TRBV5-6; clone size: few; CDR3 protein: CASSLGELRLAGDTQYF; CDR3 DNA: TGTGCCAGCAGCTTGGGGGAACTGAGACTAGCTGGAGATACGCAGTATTTT
J gene: TRBJ1-2; D gene: TRBD1; V gene: TRBV19; clone size: -; CDR3 protein: CASSMGQGGHYGYTF; CDR3 DNA: TGTGCCAGTAGTATGGGACAAGGGGGCCACTATGGCTACACCTTC
J gene: TRBJ1-2; D gene: -; V gene: TRBV27; clone size: -; CDR3 protein: CASSPGQRASYTF; CDR3 DNA: TGTGCCAGCAGTCCGGGACAACGTGCTAGCTACACCTTC
J gene: TRBJ1-1; D gene: TRBD1; V gene: TRBV6-5; clone size: -; CDR3 protein: CASKNRGRTSEAFF; CDR3 DNA: TGTGCCAGCAAAAACAGGGGACGCACGTCTGAAGCTTTCTTT
J gene: TRBJ1-4; D gene: TRBD1; V gene: TRBV6-5; clone size: -; CDR3 protein: CASRPPTGGNEKLFF; CDR3 DNA: TGTGCCAGCAGACCCCCGACAGGGGGAAATGAAAAACTGTTTTTT
J gene: TRBJ2-1; D gene: TRBD2; V gene: TRBV30; clone size: -; CDR3 protein: CAWSVGLAVSNEQFF; CDR3 DNA: TGTGCCTGGAGTGTAGGGCTAGCGGTTTCCAATGAGCAGTTCTTC
J gene: TRBJ2-3; D gene: TRBD2; V gene: TRBV11-2; clone size: -; CDR3 protein: CASSQTSGRGNTQYF; CDR3 DNA: TGTGCCAGCAGCCAAACTAGCGGGAGAGGGAATACGCAGTATTTT
J gene: TRBJ1-2; D gene: -; V gene: TRBV7-8; clone size: -; CDR3 protein: CASSLLERNYGYTF; CDR3 DNA: TGTGCCAGCAGCTTGCTGGAGAGGAACTATGGCTACACCTTC
J gene: TRBJ2-7; D gene: -; V gene: TRBV4-1; clone size: once; CDR3 protein: CASSQVSGSYEQYF; CDR3 DNA: TGCGCCAGCAGCCAAGTATCCGGGAGCTACGAGCAGTACTTC
J gene: TRBJ2-5; D gene: TRBD2; V gene: TRBV6-5; clone size: -; CDR3 protein: CASNRLAGEETQYF; CDR3 DNA: TGTGCCAGCAACCGACTAGCGGGGGAAGAGACCCAGTACTTC